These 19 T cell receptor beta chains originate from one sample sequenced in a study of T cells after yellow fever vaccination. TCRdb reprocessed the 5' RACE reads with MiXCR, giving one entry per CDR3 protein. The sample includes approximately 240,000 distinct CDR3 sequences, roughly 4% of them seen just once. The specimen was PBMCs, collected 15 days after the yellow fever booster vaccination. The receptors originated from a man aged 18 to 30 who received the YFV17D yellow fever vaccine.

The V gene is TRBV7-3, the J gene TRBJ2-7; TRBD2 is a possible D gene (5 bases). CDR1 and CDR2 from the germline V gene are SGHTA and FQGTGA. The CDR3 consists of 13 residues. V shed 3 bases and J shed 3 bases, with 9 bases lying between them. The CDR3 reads CASSLLRDYEQYF. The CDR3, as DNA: TGTGCCAGCAGCTTGCTGAGGGACTACGAGCAGTACTTC. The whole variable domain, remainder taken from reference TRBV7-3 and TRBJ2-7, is GAGVSQTPSNKVTEKGKYVELRCDPISGHTALYWYRQSLGQGPEFLIYFQGTGAADDSGLPNDRFFAVRPEGSVSTLKIQRTERGDSAVYLCASSLLRDYEQYFGPGTRLTVT.

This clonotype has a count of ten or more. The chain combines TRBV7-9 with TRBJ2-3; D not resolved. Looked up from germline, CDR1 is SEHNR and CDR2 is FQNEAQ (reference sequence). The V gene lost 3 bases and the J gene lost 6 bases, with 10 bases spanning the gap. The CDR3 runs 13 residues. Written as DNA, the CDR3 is TGTGCCAGCAGCTTCCAGCCATCCGATACGCAGTATTTT. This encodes CASSFQPSDTQYF.

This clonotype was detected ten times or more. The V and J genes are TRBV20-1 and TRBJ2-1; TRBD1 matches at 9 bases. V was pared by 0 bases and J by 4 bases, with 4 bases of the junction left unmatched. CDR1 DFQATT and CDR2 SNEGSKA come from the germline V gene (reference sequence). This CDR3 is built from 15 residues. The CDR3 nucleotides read TGCAGTGCTAGAGATCTGGGACAGGGTTACAATGAGCAGTTCTTC. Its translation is CSARDLGQGYNEQFF.

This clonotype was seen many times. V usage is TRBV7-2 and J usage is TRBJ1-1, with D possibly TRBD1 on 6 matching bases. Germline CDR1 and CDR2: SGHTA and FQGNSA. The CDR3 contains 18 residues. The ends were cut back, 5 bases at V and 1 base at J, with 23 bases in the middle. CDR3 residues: CASSHPLRGKGGNTEAFF. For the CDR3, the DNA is TGTGCCAGCAGCCACCCATTGCGAGGGAAGGGGGGGAACACTGAAGCTTTCTTT.

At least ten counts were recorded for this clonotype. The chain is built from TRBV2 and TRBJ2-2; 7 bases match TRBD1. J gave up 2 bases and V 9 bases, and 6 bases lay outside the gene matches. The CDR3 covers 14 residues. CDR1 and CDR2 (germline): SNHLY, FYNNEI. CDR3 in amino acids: CASVRDRNTGELFF. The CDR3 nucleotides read TGTGCCAGTGTCCGGGACAGAAACACCGGGGAGCTGTTTTTT.

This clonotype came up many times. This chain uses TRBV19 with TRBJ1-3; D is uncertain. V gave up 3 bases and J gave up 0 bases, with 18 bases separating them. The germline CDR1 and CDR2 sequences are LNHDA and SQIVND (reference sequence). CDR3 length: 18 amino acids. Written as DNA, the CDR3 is TGTGCCAGTAGTATCCTAGGCTGGGAAGAAAACTCTGGAAACACCATATATTTT. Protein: CASSILGWEENSGNTIYF.

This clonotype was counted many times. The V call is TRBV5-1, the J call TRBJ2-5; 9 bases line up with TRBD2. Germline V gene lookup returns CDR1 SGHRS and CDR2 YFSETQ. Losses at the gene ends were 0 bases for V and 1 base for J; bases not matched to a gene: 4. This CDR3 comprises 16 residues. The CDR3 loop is CASSLGPSGAQETQYF. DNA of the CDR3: TGCGCCAGCAGCTTGGGGCCTAGCGGGGCCCAAGAGACCCAGTACTTC.

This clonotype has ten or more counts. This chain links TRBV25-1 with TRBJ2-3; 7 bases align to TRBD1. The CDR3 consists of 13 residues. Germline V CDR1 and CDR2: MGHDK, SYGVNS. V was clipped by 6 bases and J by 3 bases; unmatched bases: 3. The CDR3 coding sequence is TGTGCCAGCAGCGTGACAGGGACAGATACGCAGTATTTT. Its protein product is CASSVTGTDTQYF.

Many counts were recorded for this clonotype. In DNA form, the CDR3 reads TGTGCCAGCAGCCCGACAGGGGCGTCTGGCATTCAGTACTTC. This gives the protein CASSPTGASGIQYF. V gene TRBV4-2 combines with J gene TRBJ2-4; 8 nucleotides agree with TRBD1. The CDR3 consists of 14 residues. The V gene's germline CDR1 is LGHNA and CDR2 YNFKEQ. Trimming at V came to 4 bases and at J to 9 bases, leaving 8 bases not matched to a gene.

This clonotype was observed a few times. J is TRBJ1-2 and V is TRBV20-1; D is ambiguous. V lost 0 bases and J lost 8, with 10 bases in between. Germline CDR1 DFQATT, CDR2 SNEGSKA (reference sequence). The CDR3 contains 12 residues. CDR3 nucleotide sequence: TGCAGTGCTAGAGACGGGAAGGGAGGCTACACCTTC. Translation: CSARDGKGGYTF.

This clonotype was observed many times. For the CDR3, the DNA is TGTGCCAGCAGCTTAGTCCGGGGGCTCTTCTACAATGAGCAGTTCTTC. Translated, it gives CASSLVRGLFYNEQFF. This chain connects TRBV7-2 to TRBJ2-1, with D tentatively TRBD1 or TRBD2 (6 bases each). This CDR3 has 16 residues. Germline V CDR1 and CDR2: SGHTA, FQGNSA. Between the trimmed V and J ends, which lost 1 base and 3 bases, there was a span of 13 bases. Filled out from reference TRBV7-2 and TRBJ2-1, the complete variable domain reads GAGVSQSPSNKVTEKGKDVELRCDPISGHTALYWYRQSLGQGLEFLIYFQGNSAPDKSGLPSDRFSAERTGGSVSTLTIQRTQQEDSAVYLCASSLVRGLFYNEQFFGPGTRLTVL.

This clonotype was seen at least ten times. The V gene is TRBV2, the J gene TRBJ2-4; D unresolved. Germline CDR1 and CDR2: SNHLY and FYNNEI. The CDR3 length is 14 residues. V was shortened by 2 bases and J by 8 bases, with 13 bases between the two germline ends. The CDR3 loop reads CASSESESIHIQYF. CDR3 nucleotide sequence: TGTGCCAGCAGTGAATCGGAGTCAATCCACATTCAGTACTTC.

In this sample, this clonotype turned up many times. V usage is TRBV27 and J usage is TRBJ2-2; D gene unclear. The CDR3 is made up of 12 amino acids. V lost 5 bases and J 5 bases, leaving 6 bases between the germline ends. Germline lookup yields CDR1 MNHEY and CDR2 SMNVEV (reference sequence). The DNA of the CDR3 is TGTGCCAGCAGTGTATTTACCGGGGAGCTGTTTTTT. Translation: CASSVFTGELFF.

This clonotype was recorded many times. The CDR3 sequence is CASGGLDYLYEQYV. The CDR3 region has the DNA TGCGCCAGCGGGGGACTCGACTACCTTTACGAGCAGTACGTC. The chain uses TRBV5-1 and TRBJ2-7; a possible D gene is TRBD2 (6 bases). The V and J ends lost 7 bases and 4 bases respectively, with 18 bases between them. Germline-derived CDR1 and CDR2 are SGHRS and YFSETQ. The CDR3 sequence is 14 residues long.

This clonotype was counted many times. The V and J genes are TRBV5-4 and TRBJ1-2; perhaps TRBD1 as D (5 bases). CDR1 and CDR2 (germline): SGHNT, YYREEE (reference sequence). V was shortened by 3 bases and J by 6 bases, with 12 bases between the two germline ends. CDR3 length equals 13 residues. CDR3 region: CASSSGTWNGYTF. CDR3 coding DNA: TGTGCCAGCAGCTCCGGGACCTGGAATGGCTACACCTTC.

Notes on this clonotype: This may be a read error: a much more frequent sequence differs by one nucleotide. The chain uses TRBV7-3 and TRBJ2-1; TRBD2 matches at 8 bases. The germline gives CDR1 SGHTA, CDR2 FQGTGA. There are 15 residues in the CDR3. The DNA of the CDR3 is TGTGCCAGCAGCGCCTCGGGGGGGCCCATGAATGAGCAGCTCTTC. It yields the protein CASSASGGPMNEQLF.

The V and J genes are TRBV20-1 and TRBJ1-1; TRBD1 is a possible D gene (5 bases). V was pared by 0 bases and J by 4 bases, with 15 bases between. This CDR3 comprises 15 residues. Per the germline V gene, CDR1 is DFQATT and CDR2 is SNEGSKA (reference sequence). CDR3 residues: CSARDGGGSATEAFF. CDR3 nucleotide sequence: TGCAGTGCTAGAGATGGGGGGGGGTCGGCCACTGAAGCTTTCTTT.

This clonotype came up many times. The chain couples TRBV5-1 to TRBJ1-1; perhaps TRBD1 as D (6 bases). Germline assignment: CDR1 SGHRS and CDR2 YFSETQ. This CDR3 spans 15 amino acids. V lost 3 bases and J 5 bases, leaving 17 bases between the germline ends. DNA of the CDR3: TGCGCCAGCAGCTCGGGCCCAGGGGTGGGGACTGAAGCTTTCTTT. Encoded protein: CASSSGPGVGTEAFF.

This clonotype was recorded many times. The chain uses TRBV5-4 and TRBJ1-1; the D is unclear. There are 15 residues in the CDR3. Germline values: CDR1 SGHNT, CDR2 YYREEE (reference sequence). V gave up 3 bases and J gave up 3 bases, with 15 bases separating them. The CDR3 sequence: CASSSRLLDDTEAFF. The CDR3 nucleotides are TGTGCCAGCAGCTCGCGACTCTTGGATGACACTGAAGCTTTCTTT. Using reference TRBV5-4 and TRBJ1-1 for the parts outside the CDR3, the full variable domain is ETGVTQSPTHLIKTRGQQVTLRCSSQSGHNTVSWYQQALGQGPQFIFQYYREEENGRGNFPPRFSGLQFPNYSSELNVNALELDDSALYLCASSSRLLDDTEAFFGQGTRLTVV.